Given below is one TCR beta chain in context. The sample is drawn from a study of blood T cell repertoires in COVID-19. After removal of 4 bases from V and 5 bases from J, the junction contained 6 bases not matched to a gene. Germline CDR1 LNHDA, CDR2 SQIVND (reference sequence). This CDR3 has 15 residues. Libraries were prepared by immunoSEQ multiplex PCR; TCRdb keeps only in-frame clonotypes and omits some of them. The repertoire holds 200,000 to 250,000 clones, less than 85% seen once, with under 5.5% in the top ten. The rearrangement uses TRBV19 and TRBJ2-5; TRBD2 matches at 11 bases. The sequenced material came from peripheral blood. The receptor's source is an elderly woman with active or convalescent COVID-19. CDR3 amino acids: CASSTLAGEWETQYF. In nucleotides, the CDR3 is TGTGCCAGTAGTACACTAGCGGGAGAGTGGGAGACCCAGTACTTC. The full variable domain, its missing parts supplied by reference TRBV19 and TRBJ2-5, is DGGITQSPKYLFRKEGQNVTLSCEQNLNHDAMYWYRQDPGQGLRLIYYSQIVNDFQKGDIAEGYSVSREKKESFPLTVTSAQKNPTAFYLCASSTLAGEWETQYFGPGTRLLVL.